Each of the 25 T cell receptor beta chains below was sequenced from the same sample in a study of technical replicates of blood from a few donors. Clones were sequenced by immunoSEQ multiplex PCR, and TCRdb holds only the in-frame ones, with some missing. The top ten hold about 10% of the sample, which has roughly 15,000 clones, roughly 80% seen once. Sequencing used PBMCs. These receptors were collected from a human donor in good health.

This clone showed up just once. The chain employs TRBV6-6 and TRBJ2-2; 9 bases are shared with TRBD2. The CDR3 contains 16 residues. Germline lookup yields CDR1 MNHNY and CDR2 SVGAGI (reference sequence). The V gene end was trimmed by 5 bases and the J gene end by 13 bases; junction bases not matched to a gene: 17. The CDR3 DNA reads as TGTGCCAGCAGTACGCCTAGCGGGACGGTCCGTGCCCCGCTGTTTTTT. It specifies CASSTPSGTVRAPLFF.

CDR3 sequence reads: CASSLGQISSYEQYF. The CDR3 DNA reads TGTGCCAGCAGTCTAGGACAGATCAGCTCCTACGAGCAGTACTTC. The V and J genes are TRBV28 and TRBJ2-7; D may be TRBD1 (6 bases). CDR1 is MDHEN, CDR2 SYDVKM, per germline. The CDR3 sequence is 15 residues long. V was pared by 5 bases and J by 0 bases, with 14 bases between.

This chain uses TRBV27 with TRBJ1-5; possibly TRBD1 for D (5 bases). This CDR3 spans 14 amino acids. Germline CDR1 reads MNHEY; CDR2 reads SMNVEV (reference sequence). The ends were cut back, 2 bases at V and 8 bases at J, with 13 bases in the middle. CDR3 nucleotide sequence: TGTGCCAGCAGTTTAGGCCCGGGGGTAGAGCCCCAGCATTTT. Translating gives CASSLGPGVEPQHF.

The CDR3 DNA reads as TGTGCCAGCACCCCAGCGGGACAGGAATATGGCTACACCTTC. Protein: CASTPAGQEYGYTF. V is TRBV7-9 and J is TRBJ1-2, with TRBD1 matching over 8 bases. Trimming took 7 bases from V and 5 from J; bases not matched to a gene: 9. Germline loops: CDR1 SEHNR, CDR2 FQNEAQ (reference sequence). This CDR3 is built from 14 residues.

The chain is built from TRBV5-1 and TRBJ2-3; 10 bases align to TRBD2. CDR3 length equals 16 residues. Germline CDR1 SGHRS, CDR2 YFSETQ. J gave up 5 bases and V 0 bases, and 6 bases lay outside the gene matches. The DNA of the CDR3 is TGCGCCAGCAGCTTGGGGCTAGCGGGAGATCTAGATACGCAGTATTTT. Amino acid sequence: CASSLGLAGDLDTQYF.

This clone has a handful of counts. The chain has TRBV30 and TRBJ2-2; the match to TRBD2 covers 7 bases. V shed 0 bases and J 0 bases; nucleotides not matched to a gene: 1. Per germline, CDR1 GTSNPN and CDR2 SVGIG (reference sequence). The CDR3 contains 15 residues. Written as DNA, the CDR3 is TGTGCCTGGAGTGTAGGACTAGCGAACACCGGGGAGCTGTTTTTT. Residues: CAWSVGLANTGELFF.

This clone has a handful of counts. The chain combines TRBV7-8 with TRBJ1-1, with TRBD1 matching over 7 bases. The CDR3 extends over 13 amino acids. Germline V gene lookup returns CDR1 SGHVS and CDR2 FQNEAQ. V was clipped by 4 bases and J by 4 bases; unmatched bases: 3. The DNA for the CDR3 is TGTGCCAGCAGCTCCCGGACAGGCACTGAAGCTTTCTTT. Residues: CASSSRTGTEAFF.

This rearrangement joins TRBV28 to TRBJ1-2; D is perhaps TRBD1 (6 bases). CDR1 and CDR2 (germline): MDHEN, SYDVKM. V lost 2 bases to trimming and J lost 4 bases, with 17 bases between them. The CDR3 totals 16 residues. This CDR3 is CASSLTDRTLGYGYTF. The CDR3 nucleotides read TGTGCCAGCAGTTTAACCGACAGGACACTAGGCTATGGCTACACCTTC.

This rearrangement joins TRBV19 to TRBJ1-1; TRBD1 matches at 8 bases. With 9 bases clipped from V and 1 base from J, the junction kept 7 bases outside the gene matches. The CDR3 covers 14 residues. Germline V gene sequence: CDR1 LNHDA, CDR2 SQIVND (reference sequence). The CDR3 bases are TGTGCCAGCCATTCCGGGACAGGGAACACTGAAGCTTTCTTT. Translation: CASHSGTGNTEAFF.

V gene TRBV30 combines with J gene TRBJ1-1; 8 nucleotides line up with TRBD1. Per germline, CDR1 GTSNPN and CDR2 SVGIG (reference sequence). J lost 5 bases, V lost 5 bases, and 10 bases had no gene match. This CDR3 is built from 14 residues. The CDR3, as DNA: TGTGCCTGGGCCAGATCAGGGGGCGGGACTGAAGCTTTCTTT. Its translation is CAWARSGGGTEAFF.

The rearrangement joins TRBV12-5 to TRBJ1-2; unclear D gene. The CDR3 runs to 13 residues. V was pared by 1 base and J by 12 bases, with 15 bases between. Germline V gives CDR1 LGHNT, CDR2 FRNRAP. The chain's CDR3 is CASGLGVGQTHTF. The CDR3 coding sequence is TGTGCTAGTGGTTTGGGGGTTGGGCAGACACACACCTTC.

The chain employs TRBV6-1 and TRBJ2-1; 11 bases agree with TRBD2. The CDR3 runs 15 residues. Trimming cost V 6 bases and J 6 bases; bases outside gene matches: 7. From germline, CDR1 is MNHNS and CDR2 SASEGT. Here the CDR3 reads CASRGTSGRPNEQFF. DNA of the CDR3: TGTGCCAGCAGGGGAACTAGCGGGAGACCCAATGAGCAGTTCTTC.

The rearrangement uses TRBV7-8 and TRBJ1-2; 10 nucleotides line up with TRBD1. Germline loops: CDR1 SGHVS, CDR2 FQNEAQ. This CDR3 spans 15 amino acids. The junction had 9 bases not matched to a gene; V was cut back by 3 bases and J by 8 bases. In DNA, the CDR3 is TGTGCCAGCAGCTTGGGGACCGGGACAGGGGAAGGCTACACCTTC. Protein sequence: CASSLGTGTGEGYTF.

The rearrangement uses TRBV6-4 and TRBJ2-1, with 9 nucleotides matching TRBD1. The germline V gene has CDR1 MRHNA and CDR2 SNTAGT. V dropped 0 bases and J dropped 3; count of bases not matched to a gene: 0. The CDR3 runs 15 residues. This CDR3 is CASSDSTGGYNEQFF. CDR3 in DNA: TGTGCCAGCAGTGACTCGACAGGGGGCTACAATGAGCAGTTCTTC.

The J gene is TRBJ2-3, the V gene TRBV6-4; 11 bases map to TRBD2. Germline V CDR1 and CDR2: MRHNA, SNTAGT. The V segment lost 6 bases and the J segment 3 bases; nucleotides outside the gene matches: 2. The CDR3 sequence is 14 residues long. CDR3 sequence: CASSIAGGTDTQYF. The CDR3 DNA reads TGTGCCAGCAGCATAGCGGGAGGGACAGATACGCAGTATTTT.

The rearrangement joins TRBV2 to TRBJ1-5; 11 positions match TRBD1. This CDR3 has 18 amino acids. Per germline, CDR1 SNHLY and CDR2 FYNNEI. J gave up 7 bases and V 1 base, and 12 bases lay outside the gene matches. This CDR3 reads CASSEGGGTGGLWQPQHF. CDR3 nucleotides: TGTGCCAGCAGTGAAGGCGGCGGGACAGGGGGACTTTGGCAGCCCCAGCATTTT.

The chain combines TRBV6-5 with TRBJ2-1; 12 bases are shared with TRBD2. Germline V gives CDR1 MNHEY, CDR2 SVGAGI. The trim removed 7 bases at V and 10 bases at J, leaving 11 bases unmatched. The CDR3 is 15 residues long. The chain's CDR3 is CASTWTSGAAAEQFF. DNA of the CDR3: TGTGCCAGCACCTGGACTAGCGGGGCCGCGGCAGAGCAGTTCTTC.

The chain combines TRBV6-1 with TRBJ2-7; 9 bases map to TRBD1. Germline values: CDR1 MNHNS, CDR2 SASEGT. With V trimmed by 7 bases and J by 4 bases, 8 bases remained unmatched. CDR3 size: 14 residues. The CDR3 protein is CASKEPTGGYEQYF. The CDR3 nucleotides read TGTGCCAGCAAAGAACCGACAGGGGGGTACGAGCAGTACTTC.

The gene calls are TRBV7-8 and TRBJ1-5; 8 nucleotides line up with TRBD1. CDR1 is SGHVS and CDR2 is FQNEAQ in the germline V gene. The V and J ends lost 3 bases and 0 bases, in that order; junction bases with no gene match: 10. CDR3 length: 18 amino acids. CDR3 residues: CASSFTIRQGSSNQPQHF. CDR3 in DNA: TGTGCCAGCAGCTTTACCATCCGACAGGGGTCTAGCAATCAGCCCCAGCATTTT.

The chain joins TRBV7-9 to TRBJ2-5, with D hard to call. Trimming removed 3 bases at V and 1 base at J, with 12 bases between. Germline V CDR1 and CDR2: SEHNR, FQNEAQ (reference sequence). The CDR3 sequence is 15 residues long. The CDR3 region has the DNA TGTGCCAGCAGCTTTGTTGCCGGTCCCCAAGAGACCCAGTACTTC. Its protein is CASSFVAGPQETQYF.

The chain recombines TRBV12-5 with TRBJ1-3; D unclear. CDR1 and CDR2 from the germline V gene are LGHNT and FRNRAP. The CDR3 totals 15 residues. Trimming removed 2 bases at V and 2 bases at J, with 10 bases between. The CDR3, as DNA: TGTGCTAGTGGTTTGACCGTGGCAGCTGGAAACACCATATATTTT. This gives the protein CASGLTVAAGNTIYF.

The chain carries TRBV14 and TRBJ2-5; perhaps TRBD1 as D (5 bases). V was pared by 3 bases and J by 4 bases, with 12 bases between. The germline V gene has CDR1 SGHDN and CDR2 FVKESK. CDR3 size: 14 residues. CDR3 sequence reads: CASSQIQGRETQYF. CDR3 DNA sequence: TGTGCCAGCAGCCAGATCCAGGGAAGAGAGACCCAGTACTTC.

V and J are TRBV5-1 and TRBJ2-5, with D maybe TRBD1 (6 bases). The assigned J gene may be wrong: the sequence end matches TRBJ2-7 better. The V gene's germline CDR1 is SGHRS and CDR2 YFSETQ. This CDR3 has 14 residues. CDR3 residues: CASSFDRSSDEQYF. The CDR3 DNA reads as TGCGCCAGCAGCTTTGACAGGTCGTCCGACGAGCAGTACTTC.

The CDR3 loop reads CASSSGGTEAFF. Written as DNA, the CDR3 is TGTGCCAGCAGTTCAGGGGGCACTGAAGCTTTCTTT. The chain uses TRBV27 and TRBJ1-1; TRBD1 aligns across 7 bases. From germline, CDR1 is MNHEY and CDR2 SMNVEV (reference sequence). Trimming at V came to 4 bases and at J to 4 bases, leaving 0 bases not matched to a gene. The length of the CDR3 is 12 residues.

V usage is TRBV19 and J usage is TRBJ2-5; TRBD2 matches 10 bases. CDR3 length: 16 residues. Germline values: CDR1 LNHDA, CDR2 SQIVND (reference sequence). V was pared by 0 bases and J by 6 bases, with 7 bases of the junction left unmatched. CDR3 in amino acids: CASSIDPAGGVQTQYF. CDR3 nucleotide sequence: TGTGCCAGTAGTATAGACCCAGCGGGAGGGGTCCAGACCCAGTACTTC.